This T cell receptor beta chain derives from a study of cytomegalovirus exposure and HLA in healthy donors. PCR used 60 Vbeta primers and 13 Jbeta primers. Sequencing used immunoSEQ multiplex PCR; TCRdb keeps in-frame clones, though not all of them. The sample holds 150,000 to 200,000 clones, 75% to 90% seen once. Unmatched junction bases numbered 6, after V lost 4 bases and J lost 5 bases. Per germline, CDR1 SEHNR and CDR2 FQNEAQ (reference sequence). This CDR3 comprises 15 residues. The chain combines TRBV7-9 with TRBJ2-3, with 10 bases aligning to TRBD1. Material: PBMCs. The receptor was derived from a girl aged 2 to 10 in good health and CMV-seropositive. The CDR3 sequence is CASSYDRGREDTQYF. As DNA, the CDR3 is TGTGCCAGCAGCTATGACAGGGGGCGAGAAGATACGCAGTATTTT.